The source of this T cell receptor beta chain is a study of blood T cell repertoires in COVID-19. Turning to the study itself: T cells, B-cell-depleted T cells, or PBMCs provided the cDNA or gDNA that served as material.

This table comes from immunoSEQ multiplex PCR, and its TCRdb copy is limited to in-frame clones, with some not included. The table records some 87,000 clones, around 87% of them present only once. Trimming removed 6 bases from V and 7 bases from J; junction bases left unmatched: 13. The CDR3 extends over 16 amino acids. The germline V gene encodes CDR1 MNHEY and CDR2 SMNVEV (reference sequence). The V and J genes are TRBV27 and TRBJ1-5; 9 bases align to TRBD1. Sequenced input: peripheral blood. This clonotype originated in a human donor in a cohort sampled during active COVID-19. As DNA, the CDR3 is TGTGCCAGCAGGGAACGGACAGGGGCGGATTACCAGCCCCAGCATTTT. It translates to CASRERTGADYQPQHF.